Listed below are T cell receptor beta chains from one sample, sequenced in a study of blood T cell repertoires in COVID-19. The data were produced by immunoSEQ multiplex PCR, yet TCRdb's version contains in-frame clones alone and is incomplete. Among under 200,000 clones, 87% were seen once, and the ten largest hold around a fifth. Sequences were obtained from peripheral blood. These receptors originate from a man aged 55 to 70 with active or convalescent COVID-19. Both conserved end residues are part of each CDR3. D genes are given only for firm matches. Rows may omit the clone size; those that give it use once, few, many or a size class.

clone_size | d_call | j_call | v_call | cdr3_aa | cdr3_nt
NA | TRBD1 | TRBJ1-3 | TRBV12-5 | CASGIRQGAGNTIYF | TGTGCTAGTGGGATTAGACAGGGAGCTGGAAACACCATATATTTT
NA | TRBD1 | TRBJ2-5 | TRBV29-1 | CSVSDTGQTKDLWETQYF | TGCAGCGTCTCTGACACGGGACAGACTAAAGATTTGTGGGAGACCCAGTACTTC
NA | NA | TRBJ2-6 | TRBV5-1 | CASSVTGSSGANVLTF | TGCGCCAGCAGCGTCACAGGGAGCTCCGGGGCCAACGTCCTGACTTTC
NA | NA | TRBJ1-3 | TRBV6-1 | CASSEAGGRPGNTIYF | TGTGCCAGCAGTGAAGCCGGCGGTCGACCTGGAAACACCATATATTTT
NA | TRBD1 | TRBJ1-2 | TRBV6-6 | CASTLGQGDYGYTF | TGTGCCAGCACACTCGGACAGGGGGACTATGGCTACACCTTC
once | NA | TRBJ1-2 | TRBV9 | CASSEGAGSYGYTF | TGTGCCAGCAGCGAGGGTGCAGGGTCCTATGGCTACACCTTC
NA | NA | TRBJ2-5 | TRBV19 | CASSLNRVETQYF | TGTGCCAGTAGTTTGAACAGGGTTGAGACCCAGTACTTC
NA | TRBD1 | TRBJ2-5 | TRBV5-4 | CASSIQTGAPQETQYF | TGTGCCAGCAGCATCCAGACAGGGGCACCCCAAGAGACCCAGTACTTC
NA | NA | TRBJ2-5 | TRBV4-1 | CASSVSERRETQYF | TGCGCCAGCAGCGTTTCCGAGAGGCGAGAGACCCAGTACTTC
NA | TRBD2 | TRBJ2-2 | TRBV2 | CASREGLAGRTGELFF | TGTGCCAGCAGGGAGGGACTAGCGGGGCGCACCGGGGAGCTGTTTTTT
NA | NA | TRBJ2-5 | TRBV5-4 | CASTADTYAETQYF | TGTGCCAGCACCGCGGACACTTATGCAGAGACCCAGTACTTC
NA | NA | TRBJ1-2 | TRBV5-6 | CASSSYRGYTF | TGTGCCAGCAGCTCGTACAGGGGCTACACCTTC
NA | NA | TRBJ1-1 | TRBV29-1 | CSVCVRGPTEAFF | TGCAGCGTTTGTGTCAGGGGCCCCACTGAAGCTTTCTTT
NA | NA | TRBJ2-2 | TRBV5-5 | CASDRGVAGELFF | TGTGCCAGCGATAGGGGTGTGGCCGGGGAGCTGTTTTTT
NA | TRBD1 | TRBJ1-1 | TRBV2 | CASSGDSTYTEAFF | TGTGCCAGCAGCGGGGACAGCACTTACACTGAAGCTTTCTTT
NA | TRBD1 | TRBJ2-7 | TRBV5-4 | CARSLGLWGGGQGAYEQYF | TGTGCCCGCAGCTTGGGGCTTTGGGGAGGGGGACAGGGGGCATACGAGCAGTACTTC
once | NA | TRBJ2-7 | TRBV11-2 | CASSLMGYPPYEQYF | TGTGCCAGCAGCTTAATGGGCTATCCTCCCTACGAGCAGTACTTC
NA | TRBD2 | TRBJ2-7 | TRBV3-1/TRBV3-2 | CASSLIAGVGEQYF | TGTGCCAGCAGCTTAATAGCGGGGGTAGGCGAGCAGTACTTC
NA | NA | TRBJ2-7 | TRBV7-9 | CASSLGRGNSYEQYF | TGTGCCAGCAGCTTAGGCAGGGGAAATTCCTACGAGCAGTACTTC
NA | TRBD1 | TRBJ1-2 | TRBV6-1 | CASSDQTGPLWGYTF | TGTGCCAGCAGTGACCAGACAGGGCCCCTTTGGGGCTACACCTTC
NA | TRBD1 | TRBJ1-6 | TRBV19 | CATKQGGNSPLHF | TGTGCCACCAAACAGGGGGGGAATTCACCCCTCCACTTT
NA | TRBD1 | TRBJ2-7 | TRBV7-9 | CASSSDRESLGEQYF | TGTGCCAGCAGCTCGGACAGGGAATCTCTGGGCGAGCAGTACTTC
NA | NA | TRBJ2-7 | TRBV29-1 | CSVERGGYEQYF | TGCAGCGTTGAGCGGGGAGGCTACGAGCAGTACTTC
once | NA | TRBJ2-2 | TRBV19 | CASRVDLSRTGELFF | TGTGCCAGTAGGGTGGACTTGTCGCGTACCGGGGAGCTGTTTTTT
NA | NA | TRBJ1-2 | TRBV20-1 | CSASRQGSNGYTF | TGCAGTGCTAGTAGGCAGGGGAGTAATGGCTACACCTTC
NA | NA | TRBJ2-1 | TRBV5-6 | CASSLERLSSYNEQFF | TGTGCCAGCAGCCTGGAAAGACTAAGCTCCTACAATGAGCAGTTCTTC
NA | TRBD1 | TRBJ2-1 | TRBV24-1 | CATSDSSLRDRVNEQFF | TGTGCCACCAGTGATTCCTCCCTCCGGGACAGGGTAAATGAGCAGTTCTTC
NA | TRBD1 | TRBJ1-1 | TRBV19 | CASSMGDRARAEAFF | TGTGCCAGTAGTATGGGGGACAGGGCGAGGGCTGAAGCTTTCTTT
NA | NA | TRBJ1-3 | TRBV25-1 | CASSEYGGFSGNTIYF | TGTGCCAGCAGTGAATACGGGGGTTTCTCTGGAAACACCATATATTTT
NA | NA | TRBJ2-2 | TRBV3-1/TRBV3-2 | CASSQRGASVRELFF | TGTGCCAGCAGCCAACGGGGGGCCTCAGTCCGGGAGCTGTTTTTT
NA | NA | TRBJ1-2 | TRBV5-6 | CASSLEWEGNYGYTF | TGTGCCAGCAGCTTGGAGTGGGAGGGGAACTATGGCTACACCTTC
NA | TRBD2 | TRBJ2-7 | TRBV15 | CATSRGGTLSSYEQYF | TGTGCCACCAGCAGGGGAGGGACCTTAAGCTCCTACGAGCAGTACTTC
once | NA | TRBJ1-2 | TRBV5-5 | CASTPPHGYGYTF | TGTGCCAGCACCCCACCGCACGGCTATGGCTACACCTTC
NA | TRBD2 | TRBJ2-3 | TRBV19 | CASSIDRAGGTDTQYF | TGTGCCAGTAGTATAGATCGAGCGGGGGGAACAGATACGCAGTATTTT
NA | NA | TRBJ2-7 | TRBV5-1 | CASSFAYEQYF | TGCGCCAGCAGCTTCGCCTACGAGCAGTACTTC
NA | NA | TRBJ1-2 | TRBV6-5 | CASRGTPSNYGYTF | TGTGCCAGCAGAGGGACACCCTCTAACTATGGCTACACCTTC
once | TRBD2 | TRBJ2-1 | TRBV4-1 | CASSHPAGGRIRGSYNEQFF | TGCGCCAGCAGCCACCCAGCGGGGGGGCGTATCCGTGGGTCCTACAATGAGCAGTTCTTC
NA | NA | TRBJ2-2 | TRBV4-1 | CASSRNSGDDTGELFF | TGCGCCAGCAGCCGAAACTCAGGGGACGACACCGGGGAGCTGTTTTTT
NA | TRBD2 | TRBJ2-5 | TRBV5-1 | CASSPGGQETQYF | TGCGCCAGCAGCCCGGGGGGCCAAGAGACCCAGTACTTC
NA | NA | TRBJ1-3 | TRBV7-6 | CASSPQYPEATSGNTIYF | TGTGCCAGCAGCCCCCAGTACCCCGAGGCGACCTCTGGAAACACCATATATTTT
NA | NA | TRBJ1-5 | TRBV19 | CASSIVRGSGSNQPQHF | TGTGCCAGTAGTATAGTCAGAGGGAGCGGGAGCAATCAGCCCCAGCATTTT
NA | NA | TRBJ1-6 | TRBV21-1 | CASSKDSGSRSYNSPLHF | TGTGCCAGCAGCAAAGATTCGGGGTCTAGGTCCTATAATTCACCCCTCCACTTT
once | TRBD2 | TRBJ2-2 | TRBV4-2 | CASSQEGSGGPNTGELFF | TGTGCCAGCAGCCAAGAAGGGAGCGGGGGCCCGAACACCGGGGAGCTGTTTTTT
NA | NA | TRBJ1-4 | TRBV5-6 | CASSYRFTNEKLFF | TGTGCCAGCAGCTACAGATTCACTAATGAAAAACTGTTTTTT